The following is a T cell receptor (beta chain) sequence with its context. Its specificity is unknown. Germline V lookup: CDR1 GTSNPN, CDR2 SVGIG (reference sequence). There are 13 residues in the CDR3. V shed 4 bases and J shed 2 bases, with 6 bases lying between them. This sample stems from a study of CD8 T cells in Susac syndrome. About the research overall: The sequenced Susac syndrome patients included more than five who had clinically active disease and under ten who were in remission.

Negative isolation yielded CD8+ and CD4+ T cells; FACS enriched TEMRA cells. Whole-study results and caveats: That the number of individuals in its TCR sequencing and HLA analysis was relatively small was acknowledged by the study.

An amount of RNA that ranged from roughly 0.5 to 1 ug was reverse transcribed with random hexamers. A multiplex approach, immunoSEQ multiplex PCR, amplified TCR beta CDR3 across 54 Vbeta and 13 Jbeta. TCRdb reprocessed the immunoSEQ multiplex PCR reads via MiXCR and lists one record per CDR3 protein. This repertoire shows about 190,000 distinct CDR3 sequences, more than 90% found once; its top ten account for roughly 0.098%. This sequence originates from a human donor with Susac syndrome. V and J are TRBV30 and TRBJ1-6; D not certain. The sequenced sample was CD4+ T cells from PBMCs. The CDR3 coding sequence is TGTGCCTGGATGGTGACCTATAATTCACCCCTCCACTTT. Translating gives CAWMVTYNSPLHF. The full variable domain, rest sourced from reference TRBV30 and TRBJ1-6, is SQTIHQWPATLVQPVGSPLSLECTVEGTSNPNLYWYRQAAGRGLQLLFYSVGIGQISSEVPQNLSASRPQDRQFILSSKKLLLSDSGFYLCAWMVTYNSPLHFGNGTRLTVT.